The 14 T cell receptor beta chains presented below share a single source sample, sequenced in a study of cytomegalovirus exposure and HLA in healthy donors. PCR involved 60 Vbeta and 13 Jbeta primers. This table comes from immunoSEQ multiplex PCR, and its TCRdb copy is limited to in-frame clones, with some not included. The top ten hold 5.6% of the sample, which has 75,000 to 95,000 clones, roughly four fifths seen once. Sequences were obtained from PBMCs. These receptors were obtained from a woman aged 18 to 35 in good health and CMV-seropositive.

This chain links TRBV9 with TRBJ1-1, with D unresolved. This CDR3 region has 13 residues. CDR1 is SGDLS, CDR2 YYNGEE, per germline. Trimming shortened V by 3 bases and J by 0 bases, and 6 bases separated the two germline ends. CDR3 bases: TGTGCCAGCAGCGCGTTATTGAACACTGAAGCTTTCTTT. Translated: CASSALLNTEAFF.

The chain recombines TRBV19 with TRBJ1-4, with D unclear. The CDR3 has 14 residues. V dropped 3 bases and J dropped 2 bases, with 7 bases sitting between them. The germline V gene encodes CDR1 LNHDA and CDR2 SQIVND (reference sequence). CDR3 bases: TGTGCCAGTAGTATGTCCGGGACTAATGAAAAACTGTTTTTT. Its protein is CASSMSGTNEKLFF.

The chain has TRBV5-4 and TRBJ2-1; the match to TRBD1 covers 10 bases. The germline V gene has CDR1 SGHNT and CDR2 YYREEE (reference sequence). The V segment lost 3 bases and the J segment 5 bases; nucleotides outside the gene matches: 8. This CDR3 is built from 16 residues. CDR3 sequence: CASSSKTGTGDNEQFF. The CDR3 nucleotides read TGTGCCAGCAGCTCCAAAACCGGGACAGGGGACAATGAGCAGTTCTTC. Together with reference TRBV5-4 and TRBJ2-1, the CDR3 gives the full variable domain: ETGVTQSPTHLIKTRGQQVTLRCSSQSGHNTVSWYQQALGQGPQFIFQYYREEENGRGNFPPRFSGLQFPNYSSELNVNALELDDSALYLCASSSKTGTGDNEQFFGPGTRLTVL.

In DNA form, the CDR3 reads TGTGCCAGCGACTCGGGGTTCGTGAGCAATCAGCCCCAGCATTTT. It codes for CASDSGFVSNQPQHF. The V call is TRBV7-9, the J call TRBJ1-5; no clear D. The CDR3 consists of 15 residues. The ends were cut back, 8 bases at V and 1 base at J, with 15 bases in the middle. Germline CDR1 SEHNR, CDR2 FQNEAQ (reference sequence).

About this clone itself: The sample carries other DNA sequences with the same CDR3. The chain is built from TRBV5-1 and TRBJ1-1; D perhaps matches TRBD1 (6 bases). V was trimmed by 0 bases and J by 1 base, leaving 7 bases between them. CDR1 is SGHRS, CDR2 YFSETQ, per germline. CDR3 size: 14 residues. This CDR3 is CASSLVRGNTEAFF. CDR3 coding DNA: TGCGCCAGCAGCTTGGTCAGGGGGAACACTGAAGCTTTCTTT.

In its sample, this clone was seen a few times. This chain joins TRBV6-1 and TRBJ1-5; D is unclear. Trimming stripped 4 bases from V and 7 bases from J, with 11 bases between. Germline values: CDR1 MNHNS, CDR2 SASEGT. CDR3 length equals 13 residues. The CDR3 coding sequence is TGTGCCAGCAGTGTGTCTAGGGAGCAGCCCCAGCATTTT. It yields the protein CASSVSREQPQHF.

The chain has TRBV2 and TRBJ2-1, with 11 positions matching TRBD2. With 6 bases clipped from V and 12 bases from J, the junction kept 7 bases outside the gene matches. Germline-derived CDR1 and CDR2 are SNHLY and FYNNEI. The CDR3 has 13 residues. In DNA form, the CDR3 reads TGTGCCAGCAGCTCCGAGACTAGCGGGACGCAGTTCTTC. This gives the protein CASSSETSGTQFF.

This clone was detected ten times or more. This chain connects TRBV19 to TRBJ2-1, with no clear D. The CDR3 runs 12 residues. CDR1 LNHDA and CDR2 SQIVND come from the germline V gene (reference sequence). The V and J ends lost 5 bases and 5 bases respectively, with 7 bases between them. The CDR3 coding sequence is TGTGCCAGTAGTCTCCTTAACAATGAGCAGTTCTTC. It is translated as CASSLLNNEQFF.

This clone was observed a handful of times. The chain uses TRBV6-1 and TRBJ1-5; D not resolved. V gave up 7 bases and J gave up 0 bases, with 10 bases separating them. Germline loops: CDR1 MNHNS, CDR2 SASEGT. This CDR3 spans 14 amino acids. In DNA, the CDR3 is TGTGCCAGCATTTACGGTTTTAGCAATCAGCCCCAGCATTTT. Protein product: CASIYGFSNQPQHF.

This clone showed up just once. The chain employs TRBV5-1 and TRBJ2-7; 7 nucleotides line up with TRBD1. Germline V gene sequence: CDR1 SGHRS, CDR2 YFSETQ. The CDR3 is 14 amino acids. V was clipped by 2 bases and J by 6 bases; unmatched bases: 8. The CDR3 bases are TGCGCCAGCAGCTTCACAAGACAGGGTTCCGAGCAGTACTTC. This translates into CASSFTRQGSEQYF.

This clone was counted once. The CDR3 coding sequence is TGTGCCAGCAGTGGCCGGGTCCACTCGCTTAGCAATCAGCCCCAGCATTTT. Amino acids: CASSGRVHSLSNQPQHF. The chain uses TRBV6-1 and TRBJ1-5; D is unresolved. CDR3 length: 17 residues. The germline V and J ends were trimmed by 4 bases and 0 bases, with 16 bases remaining between them. The germline V gene has CDR1 MNHNS and CDR2 SASEGT.

In nucleotides, the CDR3 is TGCGCCAGCAGCCAGAAGCCATTAGCGGGAGAACTGTATAATGAGCAGTTCTTC. Protein product: CASSQKPLAGELYNEQFF. The chain employs TRBV4-1 and TRBJ2-1, with TRBD2 identical over 9 bases. The CDR3 runs 18 residues. The trim removed 3 bases at V and 7 bases at J, leaving 16 bases unmatched. Germline-derived CDR1 and CDR2 are MGHRA and YSYEKL.

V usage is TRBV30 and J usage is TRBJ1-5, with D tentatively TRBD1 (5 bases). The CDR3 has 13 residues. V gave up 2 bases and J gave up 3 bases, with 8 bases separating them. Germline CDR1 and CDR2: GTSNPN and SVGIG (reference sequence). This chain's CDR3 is CAWSLGDNQPQHF. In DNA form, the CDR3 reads TGTGCCTGGAGTCTAGGGGACAATCAGCCCCAGCATTTT.

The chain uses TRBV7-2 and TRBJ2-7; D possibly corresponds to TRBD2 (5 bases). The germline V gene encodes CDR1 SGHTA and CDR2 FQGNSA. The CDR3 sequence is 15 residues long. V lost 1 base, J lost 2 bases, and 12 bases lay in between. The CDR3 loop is CASSLDLAAAYEQYF. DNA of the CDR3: TGTGCCAGCAGCTTAGATCTAGCAGCTGCCTACGAGCAGTACTTC.